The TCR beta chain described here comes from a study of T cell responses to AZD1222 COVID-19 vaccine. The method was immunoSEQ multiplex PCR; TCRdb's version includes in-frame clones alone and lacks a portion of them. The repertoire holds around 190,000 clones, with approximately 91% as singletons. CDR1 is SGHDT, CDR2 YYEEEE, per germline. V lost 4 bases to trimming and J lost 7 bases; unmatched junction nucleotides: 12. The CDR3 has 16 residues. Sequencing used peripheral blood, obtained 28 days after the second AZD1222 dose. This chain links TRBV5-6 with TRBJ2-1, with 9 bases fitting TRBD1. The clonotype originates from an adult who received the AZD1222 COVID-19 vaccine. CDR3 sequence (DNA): TGTGCCAGCAGCCGCCTGGACAGGGGACAGTGGAATGAGCAGTTCTTC. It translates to CASSRLDRGQWNEQFF.